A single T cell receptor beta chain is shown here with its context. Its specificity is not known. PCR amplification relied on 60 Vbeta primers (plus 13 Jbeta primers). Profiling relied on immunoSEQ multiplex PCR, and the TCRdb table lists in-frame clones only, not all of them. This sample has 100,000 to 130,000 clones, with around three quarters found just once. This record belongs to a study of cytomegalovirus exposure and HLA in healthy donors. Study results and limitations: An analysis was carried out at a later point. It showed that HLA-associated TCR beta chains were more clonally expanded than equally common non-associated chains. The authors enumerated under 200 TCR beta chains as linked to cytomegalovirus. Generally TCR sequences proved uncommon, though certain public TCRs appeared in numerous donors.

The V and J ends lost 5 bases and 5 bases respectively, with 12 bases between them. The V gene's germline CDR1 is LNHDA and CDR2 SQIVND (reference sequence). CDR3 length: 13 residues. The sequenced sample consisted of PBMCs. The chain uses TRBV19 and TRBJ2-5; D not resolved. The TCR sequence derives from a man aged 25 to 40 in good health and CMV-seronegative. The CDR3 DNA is TGTGCCAGTAGTCGAACGTTTCGGGAGACCCAGTACTTC. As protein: CASSRTFRETQYF. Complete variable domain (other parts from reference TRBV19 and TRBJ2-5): DGGITQSPKYLFRKEGQNVTLSCEQNLNHDAMYWYRQDPGQGLRLIYYSQIVNDFQKGDIAEGYSVSREKKESFPLTVTSAQKNPTAFYLCASSRTFRETQYFGPGTRLLVL.